A selection of T cell receptor beta chains follows, all from one sample in a study of OX40 agonist ivuxolimab in advanced cancers. Only in-frame clones appear in the TCRdb table, and some are missing; sequencing was by immunoSEQ multiplex PCR. The sample consists of approximately 94,000 clones, around 90% of them appearing once. The specimen comprised CD4+ or CD8+ T cells sorted from blood, sampled in a trial of the OX40 agonist ivuxolimab. The receptor set was obtained from an adult with an advanced solid tumor such as melanoma, head and neck, liver or kidney cancer. Both conserved end residues are part of each CDR3. D genes are given only for firm matches.

TRBJ2-1 | TRBV15 | NA | CATSRIGGYNEQFF
TRBJ1-2 | TRBV6-1 | TRBD1 | CASSGRQGGYGYTF
TRBJ1-1 | TRBV7-9 | NA | CASSWGRMNTEAFF
TRBJ2-1 | TRBV11-2 | TRBD2 | CASSRPGRVVYNEQFF
TRBJ1-1 | TRBV5-1 | NA | CASSLRGGTEAFF
TRBJ1-2 | TRBV30 | NA | CAWGAGNYGYTF
TRBJ2-7 | TRBV29-1 | TRBD1 | CSSRDSRTTKQYF
TRBJ2-7 | TRBV7-9 | TRBD1 | CASSRTGQGSYEQYF
TRBJ1-4 | TRBV18 | NA | CASSPRMGSTNEKLFF
TRBJ1-2 | TRBV7-2 | TRBD1 | CASSPGTGGLYYGYTF
TRBJ1-1 | TRBV11-2 | NA | CASSLALGAGIMNTEAFF
TRBJ2-7 | TRBV7-2 | NA | CASSYQSQTGGATYEQYF
TRBJ2-5 | TRBV18 | NA | CASSPALQETQYF
TRBJ2-3 | TRBV5-5 | NA | CASGHPPSGTDTQYF
TRBJ2-3 | TRBV11-1 | NA | CASSWSIDTQYF
TRBJ2-2 | TRBV18 | NA | CASSPPKTRSAGELFF
TRBJ1-1 | TRBV5-4 | NA | CASSFVGPRREAFF
TRBJ2-1 | TRBV6-5 | NA | CASSRVGDEQFF
TRBJ2-2 | TRBV30 | TRBD1 | CASTGQRNTGELFF
TRBJ1-1 | TRBV5-1 | TRBD1 | CASSLAGTGHTEAFF
TRBJ2-5 | TRBV4-1 | NA | CASSQVGRQGPGETQYF
TRBJ2-1 | TRBV7-2 | TRBD2 | CASSSPGLAYNEQFF
TRBJ1-2 | TRBV6-6 | TRBD1 | CASTPGTGGANYGYTF
TRBJ2-5 | TRBV13 | TRBD1 | CASLRDREETQYF
TRBJ1-2 | TRBV4-2 | NA | CASSQELMVGGYGYTF
TRBJ2-7 | TRBV19 | NA | CASSIVAGLDSYEQYF
TRBJ1-2 | TRBV6-1 | TRBD1 | CASRPGTAYGYTF
TRBJ1-2 | TRBV9 | TRBD1 | CASSVGQGARGYTF
TRBJ1-2 | TRBV5-8 | TRBD1 | CASSLTRDRNYGYTF
TRBJ2-1 | TRBV5-1 | TRBD2 | CASSTTSGSYNEQFF
TRBJ2-7 | TRBV6-5 | NA | CASSRDYEQYF
TRBJ2-7 | TRBV5-4 | TRBD1 | CASSHSTGLEQYF
TRBJ1-4 | TRBV19 | NA | CASMPDANEKLFF
TRBJ2-3 | TRBV7-9 | NA | CASTAGLGFADTQYF
TRBJ1-2 | TRBV18 | NA | CASSLVAQARFYGYTF
TRBJ2-7 | TRBV6-5 | TRBD1 | CASSRDRSSYEQYF
TRBJ1-3 | TRBV7-2 | TRBD1 | CASSLAGQGAASGNTIYF
TRBJ2-2 | TRBV5-1 | NA | CASSFTITGELFF
TRBJ1-1 | TRBV5-6 | NA | CASSLNTEAFF
TRBJ2-7 | TRBV11-2 | NA | CASSLATRFGEQYF
TRBJ2-2 | TRBV9 | NA | CASSVFGGENTGELFF
TRBJ1-5 | TRBV2 | NA | CASSETGTVNNQPQHF
TRBJ1-1 | TRBV7-9 | NA | CASSAVPGDEAFF
TRBJ1-1 | TRBV7-3 | NA | CASSQQGQRNTEAFF